What follows describes a single TCR beta chain. Sequencing used immunoSEQ multiplex PCR; TCRdb keeps in-frame clones, though not all of them. Of about 61,000 clones in the sample, 80% to 90% were seen once. The data were obtained in a study of T cell changes during pregnancy in multiple sclerosis. Germline CDR1 and CDR2: GTSNPN and SVGIG (reference sequence). J gave up 7 bases and V 5 bases, and 10 bases lay outside the gene matches. The CDR3 is 14 residues long. The rearrangement uses TRBV30 and TRBJ1-4, with 7 bases lining up with TRBD1. The sequenced sample was peripheral blood, obtained in the first trimester of pregnancy. This clonotype was obtained from a female donor in good health, enrolled as a control in a pregnancy study. CDR3 residues: CAWVRDSPFEKLFF. CDR3 DNA: TGTGCCTGGGTACGGGACAGCCCATTTGAAAAACTGTTTTTT.